Shown below are 8 T cell receptor beta chains from a single sample sequenced in a study of T cells in Graves' hyperthyroidism and ophthalmopathy (dated by TCRdb to about 2019). The method was multiplex PCR. Sequencing was carried out with an Illumina HiSeq 2000. The TCR beta CDR3 regions were amplified from RNA transcripts. A first-round RT-PCR of the TCR CDR3 used the HTBI primer set with the Qiagen OneStep RT-PCR kit. TCRdb cleaned the public reads at Q25 with fastp, built clones with MiXCR and kept in-frame beta chains. Entries that share a CDR3 protein sequence are merged under the most common genes and DNA. Present in this sample are hundreds of thousands of distinct CDR3 sequences, roughly 14% of which were seen just once. The ten largest clones add up to less than 15% of the sample. The specimen was blood. The receptors here all came from a man younger than 35 with Graves' ophthalmopathy.

This clonotype was seen ten or more times. CDR3 bases: TGTGCCAGCACCATAGGGACAGCCAACACTGAAGCTTTCTTT. It is translated as CASTIGTANTEAFF. The genes are TRBV28 and TRBJ1-1; 7 positions agree with TRBD1. Germline values: CDR1 MDHEN, CDR2 SYDVKM. The CDR3 loop spans 14 amino acids. The V segment lost 7 bases and the J segment 2 bases; nucleotides outside the gene matches: 7.

This clonotype was seen a handful of times. J is TRBJ1-6 and V is TRBV30; D gene uncertain. V was pared by 8 bases and J by 9 bases, with 14 bases between. Germline CDR1 reads GTSNPN; CDR2 reads SVGIG (reference sequence). This CDR3 is built from 12 residues. This chain's CDR3 is CAAGGSGSPLHF. The CDR3 bases are TGTGCCGCGGGAGGTTCTGGTTCACCCCTCCACTTT.

Many counts were recorded for this clonotype. V and J are TRBV7-2 and TRBJ2-3; 10 bases map to TRBD2. V lost 3 bases to trimming and J lost 2 bases; unmatched junction nucleotides: 2. This CDR3 is 15 amino acids long. Germline CDR1 and CDR2: SGHTA and FQGNSA. CDR3 in amino acids: CASSLGLAFTDTQYF. The CDR3 DNA sequence: TGTGCCAGCAGCTTGGGACTAGCGTTCACAGATACGCAGTATTTT.

This clonotype was seen ten or more times. The chain has TRBV10-2 and TRBJ1-2; unclear D gene. V was cut by 6 bases and J by 0 bases, with 8 bases left in between. The CDR3 spans 13 residues. CDR1 WSHSY and CDR2 SAAADI come from the germline V gene. CDR3 sequence: CASRAEANYGYTF. The CDR3 nucleotides are TGCGCCAGCAGAGCAGAGGCTAACTATGGCTACACCTTC.

The sample holds many counts of this clonotype. Its ends do not fully match the called genes, so a read error is possible. The V call is TRBV7-7, the J call TRBJ2-5; 14 nucleotides match TRBD2. Per the germline V gene, CDR1 is SSHAT and CDR2 is FNYEAQ (reference sequence). The CDR3 spans 17 residues. The CDR3 here is CASSPVGLAGVRETQYF. CDR3 DNA sequence: TGTGCTAGCAGTCCGGTGGGACTAGCGGGAGTCAGGGAGACCCAGTACTTC.

This clonotype was seen many times. The genes are TRBV6-1 and TRBJ2-3; 8 bases agree with TRBD2. V shed 0 bases, J shed 7 bases, and the junction held 6 bases outside the gene matches. CDR1 is MNHNS and CDR2 is SASEGT in the germline V gene. The CDR3 has 15 residues. The CDR3 DNA reads TGTGCCAGCAGTGAAGCGGGGACTAGTTCGCATACGCAGTATTTT. Amino acid sequence: CASSEAGTSSHTQYF.

This clonotype was seen ten or more times. The chain uses TRBV5-6 and TRBJ2-3; D gene ambiguous. The V end lost 4 bases, the J end lost 2 bases, and 14 bases lay between the germline ends. The CDR3 totals 15 residues. Germline assignment: CDR1 SGHDT and CDR2 YYEEEE. CDR3: CASSRTVTYTDTQYF. The CDR3 DNA reads TGTGCCAGCAGCCGGACGGTCACCTACACAGATACGCAGTATTTT.

This clonotype was recorded only once. The gene calls are TRBV19 and TRBJ1-4, with TRBD1 matching 7 bases. The CDR3 loop spans 13 amino acids. Germline V gives CDR1 LNHDA, CDR2 SQIVND (reference sequence). Trimming at V came to 6 bases and at J to 9 bases, leaving 7 bases not matched to a gene. The CDR3 sequence: CASSGQGGQKLFF. CDR3 bases: TGTGCCAGTAGCGGTCAGGGGGGCCAAAAACTGTTTTTT.